The sequence of this T cell receptor (beta chain) was determined in a study of blood T cell repertoires in COVID-19 (dated by TCRdb to 2020 to 2021). General notes on the study: The collaborator samples originated in the United States, Italy and Spain and spanned the acute and convalescent phases of COVID-19. Deeply sampled blood TCRbeta repertoires from subjects exposed to, actively infected with, or recovered from COVID-19 were included in the dataset. Samples came from the ongoing ImmuneRACE study (first 160 participants) plus 1,254 subjects from 6 global collaborators. The sample metadata nearly always contained a de-identified subject ID, COVID-19 status, age in years and sex. A freely available public database, intended as a resource for researchers studying the immune response to SARS-CoV-2, is where the repertoires were released. The prospective study material was composed of cDNA or gDNA derived from T cells, B-cell-depleted T cells, or PBMCs. Where available, HLA class I and class II types were taken from metadata supplied by the sample provider and were not determined by assay-based typing.

TCRbeta CDR3 regions were amplified from genomic DNA by means of the immunoSEQ Assay, a bias-controlled multiplex PCR. The original methods were these. Nucleated cell counts per sample were estimated from amplification of reference gene primers within the assay. To quantify the absolute abundance of each unique TCRbeta CDR3 rearrangement, sequence reads were collapsed and filtered. Productive Simpson clonality was computed per sample as the square root of Simpson's diversity index over productive rearrangements. TCRdb mirrors the immuneACCESS table, restricted to in-frame sequences. Some clones are absent from its copies; in checked studies, under half trace to an unresolved V gene, and the reason for the others is unknown. V and J calls and clone size come straight from that table; D and trimming were deduced from the DNA. This sample gives over 75,000 clones in total; about 82% of them show up just once. The ten top clones hold 20% to 30% of the sample.

The CDR3 covers 16 residues, taking in both the cysteine and the phenylalanine. The only DNA kept is the CDR3, 48 bases in frame from the first base. V is pared back by 3 bases and J by 1 base, with 15 bases lying between the germline termini. Via the germline V gene, CDR1 is KGHSH and CDR2 LQKENI. Collaborating institutions collected whole blood in K2EDTA tubes following their own protocols. For TCRbeta analysis, collaborator samples were shipped as frozen whole blood, as isolated PBMCs, or as DNA extracted from either sample type. Study-wide conclusions, independent of this receptor: How much clinical and demographic metadata was included differed by source and by participant, and the metadata was provided uncurated.

Note on this clone: Its antigen is unknown. No base qualities exist here, and no much larger clone lies one base off it.

The rearrangement combines TRBV18 with TRBJ1-1, with an unclear D gene assignment. This TCR was sampled from a human donor in a cohort sampled during active COVID-19. Sequencing was carried out using peripheral blood. CDR3 protein: CASSPINGVANTEAFF. Here is the DNA: TGTGCCAGCTCACCGATAAATGGAGTCGCGAACACTGAAGCTTTCTTT.